These 31 T cell receptor beta chains share one sample of origin, sequenced in a study of T cells in tuberculosis. Time point meaning: new active TB diagnosis, blood taken before or within 7 days of starting treatment. The repertoire was sequenced with immunoSEQ multiplex PCR; TCRdb's copy has only in-frame clones and lacks some. Counted here are more than 30,000 clones, around 86% occurring once; the ten biggest clones make up about 5%. Sample: PBMCs, taken at tuberculosis diagnosis. These receptors originate from an adult with tuberculosis.

The chain links TRBV29-1 to TRBJ2-7; 8 bases map to TRBD1. The germline gives CDR1 SQVTM, CDR2 ANQGSEA. The CDR3 runs to 13 residues. With 7 bases clipped from V and 2 bases from J, the junction kept 7 bases outside the gene matches. CDR3 sequence: CSASGQGPYEQYF. The CDR3 DNA reads as TGCAGCGCCTCCGGACAGGGCCCCTACGAGCAGTACTTC.

This sequence joins TRBV5-1 and TRBJ2-3; 10 positions agree with TRBD2. Germline trimming cut 0 bases from V and 5 bases from J; bases unmatched to any gene: 6. This CDR3 region has 16 residues. CDR1 and CDR2 from the germline V gene are SGHRS and YFSETQ. The CDR3 is CASSLAGLAGGDTQYF. The CDR3 nucleotides read TGCGCCAGCAGCTTGGCCGGGTTAGCGGGAGGAGATACGCAGTATTTT.

The chain has TRBV5-1 and TRBJ2-1, with 9 bases that match TRBD2. The V gene end was trimmed by 8 bases and the J gene end by 3 bases; junction bases not matched to a gene: 9. The CDR3 runs to 15 residues. Germline V gives CDR1 SGHRS, CDR2 YFSETQ. The CDR3 nucleotides read TGCGCCAGTTCCGCTAGCGGGGCGTTCTACAATGAGCAGTTCTTC. The encoded protein is CASSASGAFYNEQFF. Based on the CDR3 plus reference TRBV5-1 and TRBJ2-1, the full variable domain is KAGVTQTPRYLIKTRGQQVTLSCSPISGHRSVSWYQQTPGQGLQFLFEYFSETQRNKGNFPGRFSGRQFSNSRSEMNVSTLELGDSALYLCASSASGAFYNEQFFGPGTRLTVL.

The chain employs TRBV18 and TRBJ1-1, with a possible D match to TRBD1 (6 bases). CDR3 size: 12 residues. In germline, CDR1 is KGHSH, CDR2 LQKENI. Trimming took off 3 bases at V and 10 bases at J, with 12 bases between the two ends. The CDR3 DNA sequence: TGTGCCAGCTCACCTCGGGACAAGCTAGCTTTCTTT. Encoded protein: CASSPRDKLAFF.

This clone has a handful of counts. The chain is built from TRBV19 and TRBJ2-3, with 12 bases aligning to TRBD2. The CDR3 loop spans 16 amino acids. Germline values: CDR1 LNHDA, CDR2 SQIVND (reference sequence). V shed 4 bases and J 4 bases; nucleotides not matched to a gene: 6. CDR3 DNA: TGTGCCAGTAGTACTCTAGCGGGAGGGCCGGCAGATACGCAGTATTTT. Its protein product is CASSTLAGGPADTQYF.

The chain couples TRBV9 to TRBJ1-4, with TRBD1 identical over 7 bases. This CDR3 is 15 amino acids long. Looked up from germline, CDR1 is SGDLS and CDR2 is YYNGEE. The V gene end was trimmed by 4 bases and the J gene end by 5 bases; junction bases not matched to a gene: 8. This chain's CDR3 is CASSTTTGPNEKLFF. The CDR3 coding sequence is TGTGCCAGCAGCACGACGACAGGGCCGAATGAAAAACTGTTTTTT.

The chain couples TRBV6-1 to TRBJ2-1, with a possible D match to TRBD2 (7 bases). V lost 2 bases and J 8 bases, leaving 13 bases between the germline ends. Germline CDR1 MNHNS, CDR2 SASEGT. The CDR3 contains 14 residues. The CDR3 is CASSERGGAYEQFF. In DNA, the CDR3 is TGTGCCAGCAGTGAAAGGGGGGGGGCCTATGAGCAGTTCTTC.

Only a few counts were recorded for this clone. The chain combines TRBV9 with TRBJ2-2; TRBD1 aligns across 9 bases. This CDR3 comprises 13 residues. V was clipped by 3 bases and J by 7 bases; unmatched bases: 1. Germline V gives CDR1 SGDLS, CDR2 YYNGEE. This CDR3 reads CASSDRGRGELFF. Here the CDR3 DNA reads TGTGCCAGCAGCGACAGGGGGCGCGGGGAGCTGTTTTTT.

The chain employs TRBV28 and TRBJ2-2, with 9 nucleotides matching TRBD2. The V gene end was trimmed by 7 bases and the J gene end by 3 bases; junction bases not matched to a gene: 9. Looked up from germline, CDR1 is MDHEN and CDR2 is SYDVKM. The CDR3 extends over 16 amino acids. The CDR3 DNA is TGTGCCAGCATCCCTAGCGGGATTTTGGACACCGGGGAGCTGTTTTTT. It is translated as CASIPSGILDTGELFF.

V is TRBV19 and J is TRBJ2-4; D perhaps matches TRBD1 (5 bases). The V gene's germline CDR1 is LNHDA and CDR2 SQIVND (reference sequence). The CDR3 contains 18 residues. The V end was cut by 3 bases, the J end by 0 bases, with 18 bases between. The CDR3 loop reads CASSIPREGDLAKNIQYF. CDR3 in DNA: TGTGCCAGTAGTATCCCCAGGGAAGGGGATCTAGCCAAAAACATTCAGTACTTC.

There are a few counts of this clone. V and J are TRBV5-1 and TRBJ2-7; no reliable D call. CDR1 SGHRS and CDR2 YFSETQ come from the germline V gene. V was pared by 7 bases and J by 3 bases, with 17 bases between. The CDR3 length is 14 residues. The CDR3 bases are TGCGCCAGCCCGATCCTGACAATCCTCTACGAGCAGTACTTC. The encoded protein is CASPILTILYEQYF.

This chain uses TRBV19 with TRBJ1-1; TRBD1 matches 7 bases. The CDR3 is made up of 12 amino acids. Trimming took 7 bases from V and 7 from J; bases not matched to a gene: 6. CDR1 is LNHDA, CDR2 SQIVND, per germline (reference sequence). The CDR3 DNA reads as TGTGCCAGTACACAAGGACAGGTTGAAGCTTTCTTT. Residues: CASTQGQVEAFF.

This chain connects TRBV6-1 to TRBJ1-6; TRBD1 agrees at 9 bases. CDR3 length: 15 residues. The trim removed 7 bases at V and 10 bases at J, leaving 11 bases unmatched. Germline V lookup: CDR1 MNHNS, CDR2 SASEGT. This CDR3 is CASTAGTGLSSPLHF. In DNA, the CDR3 is TGTGCCAGCACTGCCGGGACAGGGTTGAGCTCACCCCTCCACTTT.

The V and J genes are TRBV10-1 and TRBJ2-7, with 8 bases identical to TRBD1. The ends lost 3 bases at V and 3 bases at J; junction bases unmatched: 13. The CDR3 covers 17 residues. Germline V gives CDR1 WNHNN, CDR2 SYGVQD (reference sequence). CDR3: CASSEGPPGTGHYEQYF. The CDR3 DNA is TGCGCCAGCAGTGAAGGGCCACCCGGGACAGGCCACTACGAGCAGTACTTC.

For the CDR3, the DNA is TGTGCCTGGAGTGTACTTGGAGACAGCCCTAGAGGCGAGCAGTACTTC. Translating gives CAWSVLGDSPRGEQYF. The chain links TRBV30 to TRBJ2-7; D is possibly TRBD1 (5 bases). V lost 0 bases and J 6 bases, leaving 21 bases between the germline ends. CDR3 size: 16 residues. Germline V CDR1 and CDR2: GTSNPN, SVGIG (reference sequence).

This clone has just one count. Written as DNA, the CDR3 is TGTGCCAGCAAGGACAGGGAAAGCACCGGGGAGCTGTTTTTT. It translates to CASKDRESTGELFF. V is TRBV2 and J is TRBJ2-2; the match to TRBD1 covers 8 bases. V shed 7 bases, J shed 4 bases, and the junction held 5 bases outside the gene matches. The CDR3 is 14 amino acids. Germline V lookup: CDR1 SNHLY, CDR2 FYNNEI.

The chain combines TRBV27 with TRBJ1-2, with D tentatively TRBD1 (6 bases). V was cut by 7 bases and J by 6 bases, with 15 bases left in between. Germline CDR1 MNHEY, CDR2 SMNVEV (reference sequence). The CDR3 totals 13 residues. In DNA, the CDR3 is TGTGCCAGCAAGGATACAGGGAAGGATGGCTACACCTTC. Translated, it gives CASKDTGKDGYTF.

This sequence joins TRBV6-5 and TRBJ1-2, with 7 bases matching TRBD1. The CDR3 is 14 amino acids. V was clipped by 6 bases and J by 6 bases; unmatched bases: 10. The germline gives CDR1 MNHEY, CDR2 SVGAGI. The CDR3 DNA sequence: TGTGCCAGCAGCATGACAGGGCCTCTCGATGGCTACACCTTC. It specifies CASSMTGPLDGYTF.

This clone was observed a handful of times. The CDR3 region is CAVGNFNGYTF. The CDR3 coding sequence is TGCGCCGTCGGGAATTTTAATGGCTACACCTTC. The V gene is TRBV4-1, the J gene TRBJ1-2; D remains ambiguous. The V end lost 11 bases, the J end lost 6 bases, and 13 bases lay between the germline ends. CDR1 and CDR2 from the germline V gene are MGHRA and YSYEKL. This CDR3 contains 11 residues.

This clone has a handful of counts. V gene TRBV13 combines with J gene TRBJ2-1, with TRBD2 matching 12 bases. CDR1 PRHDT and CDR2 FYEKMQ come from the germline V gene (reference sequence). The CDR3 extends over 18 amino acids. V was clipped by 3 bases and J by 4 bases; unmatched bases: 10. CDR3 nucleotide sequence: TGTGCCAGCAGCTTCTCTAGCGGGAGGGCCTTAATTTACAATGAGCAGTTCTTC. Amino acids: CASSFSSGRALIYNEQFF.

The rearrangement links TRBV9 to TRBJ2-7; maybe TRBD1 (6 bases). This CDR3 region has 13 residues. The germline V and J ends were trimmed by 4 bases and 5 bases, with 13 bases remaining between them. In germline, CDR1 is SGDLS, CDR2 YYNGEE. The CDR3 nucleotides are TGTGCCAGCAGCCTAACAGGGAGCAACGAGCAGTACTTC. Amino acid sequence: CASSLTGSNEQYF.

This chain joins TRBV28 and TRBJ1-1; no clear D gene. The ends were cut back, 3 bases at V and 2 bases at J, with 13 bases in the middle. Germline assignment: CDR1 MDHEN and CDR2 SYDVKM. The CDR3 sequence is 15 residues long. The CDR3, as DNA: TGTGCCAGCAGTTTCTCCGGCGGGATAAACACTGAAGCTTTCTTT. Its protein is CASSFSGGINTEAFF.

This sequence joins TRBV5-4 and TRBJ1-6; 7 bases are a match to TRBD1. Germline CDR1 is SGHNT and CDR2 is YYREEE (reference sequence). Trimming at V came to 1 base and at J to 10 bases, leaving 5 bases not matched to a gene. CDR3 length: 14 residues. In nucleotides, the CDR3 is TGTGCCAGCAGCTTGCCAGGGGGTGAGTCACCCCTCCACTTT. This gives the protein CASSLPGGESPLHF.

The genes are TRBV12-5 and TRBJ2-2, with unresolved D. V gave up 6 bases and J gave up 3 bases, with 23 bases separating them. Germline assignment: CDR1 LGHNT and CDR2 FRNRAP. The CDR3 loop spans 18 amino acids. CDR3 amino acids: CASGPRPASGRYTGELFF. As DNA, the CDR3 is TGTGCTAGTGGCCCAAGGCCCGCCTCAGGTCGCTACACCGGGGAGCTGTTTTTT.

The chain carries TRBV14 and TRBJ2-1; 9 bases align to TRBD2. CDR3 length: 14 residues. V trimming: 0 bases; J trimming: 13 bases; junction bases outside the gene matches: 7. Looked up from germline, CDR1 is SGHDN and CDR2 is FVKESK. The CDR3: CASSQDLSGRQQFF. CDR3 coding DNA: TGTGCCAGCAGCCAAGATTTGAGCGGGAGGCAACAGTTCTTC.

This clone was found a few times. J is TRBJ2-3 and V is TRBV10-3; TRBD2 agrees at 11 bases. The CDR3 length is 18 residues. Germline-derived CDR1 and CDR2 are ENHRY and SYGVKD. With 11 bases clipped from V and 0 bases from J, the junction kept 16 bases outside the gene matches. The CDR3 is CASNEIGTSGYSTDTQYF. DNA of the CDR3: TGTGCCTCCAACGAGATAGGGACTAGCGGTTATAGCACAGATACGCAGTATTTT.

V and J are TRBV11-2 and TRBJ2-7; 14 bases map to TRBD2. This CDR3 region has 14 residues. In germline, CDR1 is SGHAT, CDR2 FQNNGV. V was pared by 5 bases and J by 4 bases, with 1 base of the junction left unmatched. CDR3 in DNA: TGTGCCAGCAGCCGGACTAGCGGGAGGTACGAGCAGTACTTC. Protein product: CASSRTSGRYEQYF. The full variable domain, in which reference TRBV11-2 and TRBJ2-7 provide the parts outside the CDR3, is EAGVAQSPRYKIIEKRQSVAFWCNPISGHATLYWYQQILGQGPKLLIQFQNNGVVDDSQLPKDRFSAERLKGVDSTLKIQPAKLEDSAVYLCASSRTSGRYEQYFGPGTRLTVT.

The V and J genes are TRBV2 and TRBJ2-1; TRBD2 is a possible D gene (6 bases). V lost 5 bases, J lost 14 bases, and 13 bases lay in between. Germline-derived CDR1 and CDR2 are SNHLY and FYNNEI. The CDR3 covers 11 residues. CDR3 region: CASSRESWEFF. The CDR3, as DNA: TGTGCCAGCAGTCGGGAGTCCTGGGAGTTCTTC.

The chain has TRBV6-1 and TRBJ1-4; D call uncertain. Germline lookup yields CDR1 MNHNS and CDR2 SASEGT. There are 15 residues in the CDR3. Between the trimmed V and J ends, which lost 2 bases and 4 bases, there was a span of 11 bases. For the CDR3, the DNA is TGTGCCAGCAGTGAAAGTCCCGCGGATAATGAAAAACTGTTTTTT. It translates to CASSESPADNEKLFF.

This rearrangement joins TRBV27 to TRBJ1-5, with 10 nucleotides matching TRBD1. J gave up 7 bases and V 2 bases, and 8 bases lay outside the gene matches. From germline, CDR1 is MNHEY and CDR2 SMNVEV (reference sequence). This CDR3 has 16 amino acids. The CDR3 bases are TGTGCCAGCAGTTTAACCGGGACAGGGGCTGCGCAGCCCCAGCATTTT. Translation gives CASSLTGTGAAQPQHF.

This chain links TRBV19 with TRBJ1-1; D gene uncertain. CDR1 and CDR2 from the germline V gene are LNHDA and SQIVND (reference sequence). Deletions cut 3 bases from V and 1 base from J, with 12 bases between. The CDR3 spans 15 residues. The CDR3: CASSIAARGNTEAFF. The CDR3 bases are TGTGCCAGTAGTATTGCAGCCAGAGGGAACACTGAAGCTTTCTTT.